A single sample is the source of the 10 T cell receptor beta chains below, sequenced in a study of glioma-infiltrating T cells after dendritic cell vaccination. Profiling relied on immunoSEQ multiplex PCR, and the TCRdb table lists in-frame clones only, not all of them. Counted here are under 100,000 clones, around three quarters occurring once; the ten biggest clones make up approximately 6%. The material was blood, obtained before dendritic cell vaccination. The receptors derive from a human donor with glioblastoma.

V and J are TRBV28 and TRBJ2-2; 15 nucleotides match TRBD2. V shed 5 bases and J 6 bases; nucleotides not matched to a gene: 4. This CDR3 is 16 amino acids long. Germline V lookup: CDR1 MDHEN, CDR2 SYDVKM. The DNA of the CDR3 is TGTGCCAGCAGTCTCCGGACTAGCGGGAGGGCCGGGGAGCTGTTTTTT. Amino acid sequence: CASSLRTSGRAGELFF.

V is TRBV4-1 and J is TRBJ2-5; D ambiguous. The CDR3 covers 15 residues. V gave up 1 base and J gave up 4 bases, with 13 bases separating them. Germline-derived CDR1 and CDR2 are MGHRA and YSYEKL. The CDR3 here is CASSQVQGVGETQYF. The CDR3 nucleotides read TGCGCCAGCAGCCAAGTCCAAGGAGTGGGAGAGACCCAGTACTTC.

The J gene is TRBJ1-4, the V gene TRBV2, with TRBD1 matching over 8 bases. The CDR3 runs to 13 residues. The trim removed 5 bases at V and 11 bases at J, leaving 7 bases unmatched. Germline V gene lookup returns CDR1 SNHLY and CDR2 FYNNEI. CDR3 sequence reads: CASSSQGAGKLFF. For the CDR3, the DNA is TGTGCCAGCAGTTCGCAGGGGGCCGGTAAACTGTTTTTT.

The V gene is TRBV7-2, the J gene TRBJ2-1, with TRBD1 matching 9 bases. Germline CDR1 reads SGHTA; CDR2 reads FQGNSA. This CDR3 is built from 15 residues. V dropped 4 bases and J dropped 4; count of bases not matched to a gene: 5. CDR3 sequence: CASSSGQGMYNEQFF. CDR3 DNA sequence: TGTGCCAGCAGCTCCGGACAGGGGATGTACAATGAGCAGTTCTTC. Filled out from reference TRBV7-2 and TRBJ2-1, the complete variable domain reads GAGVSQSPSNKVTEKGKDVELRCDPISGHTALYWYRQSLGQGLEFLIYFQGNSAPDKSGLPSDRFSAERTGGSVSTLTIQRTQQEDSAVYLCASSSGQGMYNEQFFGPGTRLTVL.

The chain uses TRBV5-1 and TRBJ2-3, with 7 bases identical to TRBD1. Germline CDR1 and CDR2: SGHRS and YFSETQ. J gave up 6 bases and V 4 bases, and 8 bases lay outside the gene matches. CDR3 length: 14 residues. The CDR3: CASSPGQPRDTQYF. In nucleotides, the CDR3 is TGCGCCAGCAGCCCGGGACAGCCTCGGGATACGCAGTATTTT.

This rearrangement joins TRBV6-6 to TRBJ1-1, with D possibly TRBD1 on 5 matching bases. The V gene lost 4 bases and the J gene lost 1 base, with 7 bases spanning the gap. This CDR3 has 13 residues. Germline V gene lookup returns CDR1 MNHNY and CDR2 SVGAGI (reference sequence). The CDR3 bases are TGTGCCAGCAGTTTAGGGGCGAACACTGAAGCTTTCTTT. Translated: CASSLGANTEAFF.

The V gene is TRBV28, the J gene TRBJ2-1; TRBD2 aligns across 7 bases. Trimming took 6 bases from V and 15 from J; bases not matched to a gene: 20. Per the germline V gene, CDR1 is MDHEN and CDR2 is SYDVKM. The CDR3 spans 15 residues. CDR3 bases: TGTGCCAGCAGGGGTCGGAGGGAGGGCCCGAAAGAGTCGTTCTTC. Amino acids: CASRGRREGPKESFF. Drawing the rest from reference TRBV28 and TRBJ2-1, the complete variable domain is DVKVTQSSRYLVKRTGEKVFLECVQDMDHENMFWYRQDPGLGLRLIYFSYDVKMKEKGDIPEGYSVSREKKERFSLILESASTNQTSMYLCASRGRREGPKESFFGPGTRLTVL.

This chain joins TRBV27 and TRBJ2-7; D not certain. The CDR3 has 13 residues. V was shortened by 3 bases and J by 3 bases, with 9 bases between the two germline ends. CDR1 is MNHEY and CDR2 is SMNVEV in the germline V gene (reference sequence). The CDR3 nucleotides read TGTGCCAGCAGTTTGTCTCCGTACTACGAGCAGTACTTC. This encodes CASSLSPYYEQYF.

J is TRBJ2-5 and V is TRBV5-1; 7 nucleotides align to TRBD1. The CDR3 is 15 residues long. The germline gives CDR1 SGHRS, CDR2 YFSETQ. Trimming at V came to 0 bases and at J to 5 bases, leaving 7 bases not matched to a gene. The chain's CDR3 is CASSLEDRAWETQYF. The CDR3 DNA sequence: TGCGCCAGCAGCTTGGAAGACAGGGCGTGGGAGACCCAGTACTTC.

The chain has TRBV12-5 and TRBJ2-4; TRBD1 aligns across 9 bases. Germline loops: CDR1 LGHNT, CDR2 FRNRAP. The CDR3 runs 12 residues. Trimming removed 6 bases from V and 13 bases from J; junction bases left unmatched: 7. The CDR3 loop is CASGMTGTGQYF. The CDR3 nucleotides read TGTGCTAGTGGAATGACCGGGACAGGGCAGTACTTC.